This T cell receptor (beta chain) was sequenced for a study of shared clonotypes between healthy human individuals. At the level of the study: Each donor contributed plates that comprised three CD4 naive, three CD4 memory, two CD8 naive and one CD8 memory. Whole-study results and caveats: The study generally estimated greater richness for naive than memory subsets. A reduction in generation probabilities was seen for non-shared clonotypes relative to those shared by all four donors.

With regard to this clone: Its target is unknown.

Clones were sequenced by immunoSEQ multiplex PCR, and TCRdb holds only the in-frame ones, with some missing. The table shows over a million clones, with roughly 96% occurring only once. With 3 bases removed from V and 0 bases from J, the gap between germline ends came to 18 bases. The CDR3 sequence is 16 residues long. The germline V gene encodes CDR1 GTSNPN and CDR2 SVGIG (reference sequence). The sample taken for sequencing was naive CD4+ T cells sorted from blood. Subset of the sample: CD45RA+ positively selected. The source of this sequence is a man aged 30 to 45 in good health. The chain carries TRBV30 and TRBJ2-7; maybe TRBD1 (7 bases). The CDR3 DNA follows: TGTGCCTGGAGACGTTACAGGCAGGGGGGCTCCTACGAGCAGTACTTC. It encodes CAWRRYRQGGSYEQYF.